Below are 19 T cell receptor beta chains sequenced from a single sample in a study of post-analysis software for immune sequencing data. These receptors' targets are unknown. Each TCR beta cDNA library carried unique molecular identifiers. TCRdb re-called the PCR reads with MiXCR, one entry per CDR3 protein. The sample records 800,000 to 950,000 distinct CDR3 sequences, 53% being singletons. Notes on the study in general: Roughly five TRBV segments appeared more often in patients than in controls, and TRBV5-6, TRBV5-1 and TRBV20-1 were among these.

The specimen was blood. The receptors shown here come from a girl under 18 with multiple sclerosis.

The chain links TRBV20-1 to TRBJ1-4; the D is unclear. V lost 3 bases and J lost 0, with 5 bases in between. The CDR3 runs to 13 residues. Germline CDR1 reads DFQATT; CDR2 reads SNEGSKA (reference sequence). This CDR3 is CSASLATNEKLFF. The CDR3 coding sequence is TGCAGTGCTAGCCTAGCAACTAATGAAAAACTGTTTTTT.

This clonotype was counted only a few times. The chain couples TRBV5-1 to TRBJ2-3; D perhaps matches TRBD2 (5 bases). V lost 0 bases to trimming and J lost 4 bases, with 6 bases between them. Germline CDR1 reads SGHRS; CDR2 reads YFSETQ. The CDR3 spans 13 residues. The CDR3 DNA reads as TGCGCCAGCAGCTTGGCAGCGGCAGATACGCAGTATTTT. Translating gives CASSLAAADTQYF.

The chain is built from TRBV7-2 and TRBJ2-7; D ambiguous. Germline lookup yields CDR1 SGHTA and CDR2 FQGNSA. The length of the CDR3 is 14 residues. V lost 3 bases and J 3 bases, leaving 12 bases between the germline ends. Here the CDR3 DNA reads TGTGCCAGCAGCTTTCGTCCGGTGGACTACGAGCAGTACTTC. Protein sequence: CASSFRPVDYEQYF.

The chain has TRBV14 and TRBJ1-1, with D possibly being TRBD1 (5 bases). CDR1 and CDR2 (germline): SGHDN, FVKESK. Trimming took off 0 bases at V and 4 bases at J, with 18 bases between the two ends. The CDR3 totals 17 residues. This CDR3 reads CASSQDREGRAGTEAFF. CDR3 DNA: TGTGCCAGCAGCCAAGATCGAGAGGGCAGGGCGGGCACTGAAGCTTTCTTT.

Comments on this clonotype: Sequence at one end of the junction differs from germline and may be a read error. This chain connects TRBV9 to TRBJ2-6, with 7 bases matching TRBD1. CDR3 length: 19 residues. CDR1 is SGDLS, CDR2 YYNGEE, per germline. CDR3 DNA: TGTGCCAGCAGCTCCCAGACAGGGAAGTACTCATCTGGGGCCAACGTCCGGACTTTC. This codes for CASSSQTGKYSSGANVRTF.

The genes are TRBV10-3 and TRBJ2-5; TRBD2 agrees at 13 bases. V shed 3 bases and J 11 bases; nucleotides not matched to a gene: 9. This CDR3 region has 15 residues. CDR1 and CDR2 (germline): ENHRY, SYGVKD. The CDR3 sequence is CAISEGTSGNNEQYF. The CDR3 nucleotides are TGTGCCATCAGTGAAGGGACTAGCGGGAACAATGAGCAGTACTTC.

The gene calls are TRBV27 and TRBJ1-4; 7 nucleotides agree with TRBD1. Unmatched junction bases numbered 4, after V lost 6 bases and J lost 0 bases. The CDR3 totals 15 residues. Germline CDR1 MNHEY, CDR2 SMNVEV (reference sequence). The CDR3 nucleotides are TGTGCCAGCAGGGGGCAGGGGGCAACTAATGAAAAACTGTTTTTT. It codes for CASRGQGATNEKLFF.

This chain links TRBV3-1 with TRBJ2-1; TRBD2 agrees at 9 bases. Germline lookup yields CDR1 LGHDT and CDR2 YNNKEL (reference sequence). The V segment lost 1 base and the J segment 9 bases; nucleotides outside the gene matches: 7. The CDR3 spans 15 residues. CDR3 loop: CASSQVGLAGSEQFF. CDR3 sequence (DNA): TGTGCCAGCAGCCAAGTCGGGCTAGCGGGGAGTGAGCAGTTCTTC.

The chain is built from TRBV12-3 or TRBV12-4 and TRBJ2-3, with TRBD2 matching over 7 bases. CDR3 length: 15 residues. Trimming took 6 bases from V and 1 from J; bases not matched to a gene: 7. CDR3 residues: CASRKAGGGTDTQYF. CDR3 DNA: TGTGCCAGCAGAAAGGCTGGGGGGGGCACAGATACGCAGTATTTT.

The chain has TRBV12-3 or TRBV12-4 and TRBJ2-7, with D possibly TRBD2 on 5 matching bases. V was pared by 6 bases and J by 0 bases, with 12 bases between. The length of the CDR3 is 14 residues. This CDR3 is CASRGGFYSYEQYF. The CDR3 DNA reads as TGTGCCAGCAGGGGCGGGTTCTACTCCTACGAGCAGTACTTC.

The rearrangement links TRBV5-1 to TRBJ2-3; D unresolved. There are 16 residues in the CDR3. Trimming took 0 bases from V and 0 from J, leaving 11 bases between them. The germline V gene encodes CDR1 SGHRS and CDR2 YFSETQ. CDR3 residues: CASSLEQPASTDTQYF. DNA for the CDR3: TGCGCCAGCAGCTTGGAGCAACCCGCAAGCACAGATACGCAGTATTTT.

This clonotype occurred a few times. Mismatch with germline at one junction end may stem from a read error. The CDR3 DNA sequence: TGTACCAGCAGCCCGGTAGGGAAACCTAACTATGGCTACACCTTC. Encoded protein: CTSSPVGKPNYGYTF. The V gene is TRBV14, the J gene TRBJ1-2; D remains unclear. Germline V gene data show CDR1 as SGHDN and CDR2 as FVKESK. The CDR3 consists of 15 residues.

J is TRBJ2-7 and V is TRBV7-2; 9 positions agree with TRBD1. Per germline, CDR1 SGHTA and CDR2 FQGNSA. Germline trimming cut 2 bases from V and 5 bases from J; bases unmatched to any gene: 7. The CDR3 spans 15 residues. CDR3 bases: TGTGCCAGCAGCTTATATGGGACAGGGTCCCACGAGCAGTACTTC. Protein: CASSLYGTGSHEQYF.

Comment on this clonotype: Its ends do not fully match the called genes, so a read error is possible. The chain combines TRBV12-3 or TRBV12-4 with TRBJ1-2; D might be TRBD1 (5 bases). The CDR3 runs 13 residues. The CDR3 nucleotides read TGTGCCAACAGTCCCGCGACAGCGGATGGCTACACCTTC. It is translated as CANSPATADGYTF.

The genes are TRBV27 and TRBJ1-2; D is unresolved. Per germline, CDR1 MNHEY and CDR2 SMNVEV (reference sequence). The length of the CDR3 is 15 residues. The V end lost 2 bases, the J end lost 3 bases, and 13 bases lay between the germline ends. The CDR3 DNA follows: TGTGCCAGCAGTTTAGCGGGAATCTCTCACTATGGCTACACCTTC. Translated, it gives CASSLAGISHYGYTF.

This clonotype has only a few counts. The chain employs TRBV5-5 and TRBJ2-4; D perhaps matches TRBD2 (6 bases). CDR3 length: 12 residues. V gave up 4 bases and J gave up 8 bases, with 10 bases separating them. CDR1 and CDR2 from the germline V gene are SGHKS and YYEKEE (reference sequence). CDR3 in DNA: TGTGCCAGCAGCCCGGGAGAGTACATTCAGTACTTC. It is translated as CASSPGEYIQYF. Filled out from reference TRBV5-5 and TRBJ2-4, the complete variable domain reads DAGVTQSPTHLIKTRGQQVTLRCSPISGHKSVSWYQQVLGQGPQFIFQYYEKEERGRGNFPDRFSARQFPNYSSELNVNALLLGDSALYLCASSPGEYIQYFGAGTRLSVL.

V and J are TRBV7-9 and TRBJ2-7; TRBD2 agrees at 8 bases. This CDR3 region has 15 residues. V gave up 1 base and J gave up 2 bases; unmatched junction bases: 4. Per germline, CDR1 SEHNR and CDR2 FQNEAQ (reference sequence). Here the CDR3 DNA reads TGTGCCAGCAGCTTAGAACTAGCGGACACCTACGAGCAGTACTTC. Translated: CASSLELADTYEQYF. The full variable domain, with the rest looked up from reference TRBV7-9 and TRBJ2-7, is DTGVSQNPRHKITKRGQNVTFRCDPISEHNRLYWYRQTLGQGPEFLTYFQNEAQLEKSRLLSDRFSAERPKGSFSTLEIQRTEQGDSAMYLCASSLELADTYEQYFGPGTRLTVT.

DNA of the CDR3: TGTGCCAGCAGCGTAGGAGGTCGGGGAGGCGATGAGCAGTTCTTC. It translates to CASSVGGRGGDEQFF. V usage is TRBV9 and J usage is TRBJ2-1; TRBD2 is a possible D gene (6 bases). CDR1 and CDR2 (germline): SGDLS, YYNGEE. The V end was cut by 0 bases, the J end by 8 bases, with 15 bases between. The CDR3 extends over 15 amino acids.

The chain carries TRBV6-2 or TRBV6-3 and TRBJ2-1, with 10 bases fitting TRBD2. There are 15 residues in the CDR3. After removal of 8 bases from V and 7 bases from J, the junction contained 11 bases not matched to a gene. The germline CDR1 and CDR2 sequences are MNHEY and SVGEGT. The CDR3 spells CASGLTSGTANEQFF. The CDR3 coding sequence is TGTGCCAGCGGCCTCACTAGCGGGACGGCAAATGAGCAGTTCTTC.